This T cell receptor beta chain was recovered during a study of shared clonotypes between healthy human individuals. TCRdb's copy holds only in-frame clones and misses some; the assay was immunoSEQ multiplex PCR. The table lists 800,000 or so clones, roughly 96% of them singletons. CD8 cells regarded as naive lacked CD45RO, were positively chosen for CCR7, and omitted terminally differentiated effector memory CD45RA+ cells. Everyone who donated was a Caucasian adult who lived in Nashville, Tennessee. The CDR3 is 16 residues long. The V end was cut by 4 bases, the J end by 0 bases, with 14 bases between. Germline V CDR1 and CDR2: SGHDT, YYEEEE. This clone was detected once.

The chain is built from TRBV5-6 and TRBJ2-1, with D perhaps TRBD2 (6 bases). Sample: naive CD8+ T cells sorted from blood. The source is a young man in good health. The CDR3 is CASSPGLPSSYNEQFF. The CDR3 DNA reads TGTGCCAGCAGCCCAGGACTACCCAGCTCCTACAATGAGCAGTTCTTC.